The 8 T cell receptor beta chains in this list originate from one sample, sequenced in a study of shared clonotypes between healthy human individuals. Naive CD8 cells comprised CD45RO-negative, CCR7-positively selected cells, excluding terminally differentiated effector memory CD45RA+ cells. Sequencing was performed with immunoSEQ multiplex PCR; in TCRdb, only in-frame clones are kept and a portion is missing. The repertoire includes around 700,000 clones, 92% of them detected once, and approximately 25% sits in the top ten. The sample was naive CD8+ T cells sorted from blood. Receptors were obtained from a man younger than 40 in good health.

The CDR3 DNA follows: TGTGCCAGCAGCTGGGGCCTAAATGAGCAGTTCTTC. Protein sequence: CASSWGLNEQFF. V gene TRBV5-4 combines with J gene TRBJ2-1, with D possibly being TRBD1 (5 bases). The CDR3 spans 12 residues. V shed 3 bases and J shed 7 bases, with 8 bases lying between them. CDR1 and CDR2 from the germline V gene are SGHNT and YYREEE (reference sequence).

The chain couples TRBV27 to TRBJ1-1; a weak D match, TRBD1 (6 bases). Germline V lookup: CDR1 MNHEY, CDR2 SMNVEV (reference sequence). The germline V and J ends were trimmed by 6 bases and 1 base, with 15 bases remaining between them. This CDR3 has 15 amino acids. Written as DNA, the CDR3 is TGTGCCAGCAGCGGGAGGGGGACTTCGAACACTGAAGCTTTCTTT. Translation: CASSGRGTSNTEAFF.

The CDR3 DNA reads TGTGCCAGCAGCTTTCAGGGCTCCTACGAGCAGTACTTC. Amino acid sequence: CASSFQGSYEQYF. This rearrangement joins TRBV5-4 to TRBJ2-7; D perhaps matches TRBD1 (5 bases). Germline values: CDR1 SGHNT, CDR2 YYREEE (reference sequence). The CDR3 is made up of 13 amino acids. The V end lost 2 bases, the J end lost 0 bases, and 6 bases lay between the germline ends.

V is TRBV6-5 and J is TRBJ1-2, with D unclear. Germline loops: CDR1 MNHEY, CDR2 SVGAGI. Trimming took off 0 bases at V and 0 bases at J, with 5 bases between the two ends. The CDR3 covers 14 residues. As DNA, the CDR3 is TGTGCCAGCAGTTACTCGAACGCTAACTATGGCTACACCTTC. The encoded protein is CASSYSNANYGYTF.

V and J are TRBV27 and TRBJ1-4, with 9 bases that match TRBD1. After removal of 5 bases from V and 5 bases from J, the junction contained 6 bases not matched to a gene. From germline, CDR1 is MNHEY and CDR2 SMNVEV (reference sequence). The CDR3 is 15 residues long. The CDR3 region is CASSLYRGPNEKLFF. The CDR3 DNA sequence: TGTGCCAGCAGTCTCTACAGGGGGCCGAATGAAAAACTGTTTTTT.

This clone was seen a few times. The V gene is TRBV4-2, the J gene TRBJ1-4, with unresolved D. Germline CDR1 reads LGHNA; CDR2 reads YNFKEQ. With 0 bases removed from V and 11 bases from J, the gap between germline ends came to 7 bases. This CDR3 comprises 12 residues. The CDR3 nucleotides are TGTGCCAGCAGCCAAGATTGGGATAAACTGTTTTTT. Translated: CASSQDWDKLFF.

The CDR3 loop reads CASSLGGPPQETQYF. The CDR3 DNA reads TGTGCCAGCAGCTTAGGTGGACCACCTCAAGAGACCCAGTACTTC. The chain employs TRBV11-2 and TRBJ2-5, with D hard to call. The CDR3 sequence is 15 residues long. Looked up from germline, CDR1 is SGHAT and CDR2 is FQNNGV. V was clipped by 1 base and J by 2 bases, with 11 bases between them.

The chain employs TRBV6-5 and TRBJ2-2, with TRBD2 matching over 8 bases. Germline V gives CDR1 MNHEY, CDR2 SVGAGI. The CDR3 extends over 16 amino acids. J was trimmed by 4 bases and V by 2 bases; bases with no gene match: 6. CDR3: CASSYVAGGITGELFF. The CDR3 DNA sequence: TGTGCCAGCAGTTACGTGGCGGGAGGAATCACCGGGGAGCTGTTTTTT.